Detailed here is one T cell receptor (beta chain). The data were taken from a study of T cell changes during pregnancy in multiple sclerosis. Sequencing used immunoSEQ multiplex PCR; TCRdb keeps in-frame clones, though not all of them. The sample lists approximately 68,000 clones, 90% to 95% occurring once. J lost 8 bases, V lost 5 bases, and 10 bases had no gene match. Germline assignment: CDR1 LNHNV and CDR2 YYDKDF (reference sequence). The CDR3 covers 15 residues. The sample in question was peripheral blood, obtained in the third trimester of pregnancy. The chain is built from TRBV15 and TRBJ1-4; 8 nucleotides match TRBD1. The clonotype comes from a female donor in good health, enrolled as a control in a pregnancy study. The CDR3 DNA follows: TGTGCCACCAGCTTGCTGGACAGGGTTCGGGAAAAACTGTTTTTT. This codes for CATSLLDRVREKLFF.